The entry below describes one T cell receptor (beta chain). What it binds is unknown. The sequenced fragment ends 3 residues before the CDR3 boundary, so the rest is inferred from the germline J gene. This sample stems from a study of T cell clonality in common variable immunodeficiency. CDR3 length: 13 amino acids. V was trimmed by 1 base and J by 7 bases, leaving 9 bases between them. Germline assignment: CDR1 SGHDT and CDR2 YYEEEE. Repertoires were generated with immunoSEQ multiplex PCR, while TCRdb's copy carries only in-frame clones and drops some. The sample shows 50,000 to 60,000 clones, none of them appearing just once. Study-level results: Reportedly, TCR beta sequences from common variable immunodeficiency showed fewer deletions and N-nucleotide insertions. TCRbeta clonality was increased in CVID versus healthy controls. CVID subjects shared fewer TCRbeta clones than healthy controls did.

The clonotype was recovered from a person aged 18 to 75 in good health. The V and J genes are TRBV5-6 and TRBJ1-5; D gene uncertain. Sequencing used peripheral blood mononuclear cells. This CDR3 is CASSLSAGQPQHF. The sequenced CDR3 bases are TGTGCCAGCAGCTTGTCGGCGGGCCAGCCC.